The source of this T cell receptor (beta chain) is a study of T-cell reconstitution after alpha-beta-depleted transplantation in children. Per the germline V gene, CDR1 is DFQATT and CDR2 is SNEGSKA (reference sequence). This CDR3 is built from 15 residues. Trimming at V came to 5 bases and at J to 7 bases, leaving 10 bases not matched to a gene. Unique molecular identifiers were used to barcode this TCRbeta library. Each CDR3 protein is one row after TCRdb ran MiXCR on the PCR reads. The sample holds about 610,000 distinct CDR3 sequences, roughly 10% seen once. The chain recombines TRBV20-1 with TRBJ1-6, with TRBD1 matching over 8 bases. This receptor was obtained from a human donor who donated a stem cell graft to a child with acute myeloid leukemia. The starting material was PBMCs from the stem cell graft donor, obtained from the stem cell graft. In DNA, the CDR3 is TGCAGTGCTTATGCAGGGGGCGGCTCAAATTCACCCCTCCACTTT. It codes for CSAYAGGGSNSPLHF.